Listed here is a single T cell receptor beta chain. As yet, its antigen is unknown. This specimen belongs to a study of cytomegalovirus exposure and HLA in healthy donors. Findings and caveats of the study: At a 0.05 false discovery rate, a later analysis found 16,951 TCR beta sequences to be associated with HLA alleles. Researchers reported that a few CMV-associated chains were confirmed in vitro as CMV antigen-specific. Rare sequences made up most TCRs, while some public TCRs were found in many donors.

CDR1 GTSNPN and CDR2 SVGIG come from the germline V gene (reference sequence). V dropped 3 bases and J dropped 9; count of bases not matched to a gene: 8. CDR3 length equals 15 residues. Primers included in the PCR were 60 Vbeta and 13 Jbeta primers. Clones were sequenced by immunoSEQ multiplex PCR, and TCRdb holds only the in-frame ones, with some missing. The data hold about 140,000 clones, with roughly 80% observed a single time. Healthy people donating bone marrow made up the donors. The chain recombines TRBV30 with TRBJ1-6; 10 nucleotides line up with TRBD1. The receptor was derived from a man younger than 35 in good health and CMV-seropositive. The sequenced sample consisted of PBMCs. The CDR3 here is CAWRIRDRGTSPLHF. CDR3 bases: TGTGCCTGGAGGATTCGGGACAGGGGAACTTCACCCCTCCACTTT.